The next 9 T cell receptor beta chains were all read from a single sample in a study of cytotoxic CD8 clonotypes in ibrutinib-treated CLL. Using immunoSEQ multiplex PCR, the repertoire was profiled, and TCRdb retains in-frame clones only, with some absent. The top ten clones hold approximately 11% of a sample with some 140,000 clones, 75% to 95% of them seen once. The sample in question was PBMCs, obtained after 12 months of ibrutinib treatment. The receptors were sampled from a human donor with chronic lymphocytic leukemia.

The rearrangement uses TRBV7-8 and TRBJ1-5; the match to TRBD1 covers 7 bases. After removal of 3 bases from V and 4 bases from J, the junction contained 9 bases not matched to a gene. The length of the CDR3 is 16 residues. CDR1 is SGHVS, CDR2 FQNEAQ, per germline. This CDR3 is CASSFQTGRANQPQHF. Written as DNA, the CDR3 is TGTGCCAGCAGCTTCCAGACAGGGAGAGCGAATCAGCCCCAGCATTTT.

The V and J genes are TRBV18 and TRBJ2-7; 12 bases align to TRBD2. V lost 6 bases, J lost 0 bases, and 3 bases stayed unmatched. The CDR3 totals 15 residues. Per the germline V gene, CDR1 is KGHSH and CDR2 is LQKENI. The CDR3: CASSPSGRGSYEQYF. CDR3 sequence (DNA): TGTGCCAGCTCTCCTAGCGGGAGGGGCTCCTACGAGCAGTACTTC. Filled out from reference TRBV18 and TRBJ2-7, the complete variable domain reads NAGVMQNPRHLVRRRGQEARLRCSPMKGHSHVYWYRQLPEEGLKFMVYLQKENIIDESGMPKERFSAEFPKEGPSILRIQQVVRGDSAAYFCASSPSGRGSYEQYFGPGTRLTVT.

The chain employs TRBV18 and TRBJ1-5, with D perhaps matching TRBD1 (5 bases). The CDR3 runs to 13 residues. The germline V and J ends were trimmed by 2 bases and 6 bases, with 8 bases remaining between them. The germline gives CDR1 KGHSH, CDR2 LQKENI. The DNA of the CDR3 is TGTGCCAGCTCACCAGGGACCGGTCAGCCCCAGCATTTT. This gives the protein CASSPGTGQPQHF.

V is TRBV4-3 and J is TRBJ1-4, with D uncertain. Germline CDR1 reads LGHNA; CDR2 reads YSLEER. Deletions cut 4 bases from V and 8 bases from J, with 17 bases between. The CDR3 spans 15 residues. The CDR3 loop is CASSRKRASGEKLFF. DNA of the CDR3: TGCGCCAGCAGCCGGAAGAGGGCCAGCGGAGAAAAACTGTTTTTT.

The CDR3 is CASYPGAGSAFF. The DNA of the CDR3 is TGTGCCTCATACCCAGGGGCAGGGTCAGCTTTCTTT. The chain employs TRBV19 and TRBJ1-1; D might be TRBD1 (6 bases). This CDR3 has 12 residues. V lost 11 bases and J lost 10, with 20 bases in between. Germline V gives CDR1 LNHDA, CDR2 SQIVND (reference sequence).

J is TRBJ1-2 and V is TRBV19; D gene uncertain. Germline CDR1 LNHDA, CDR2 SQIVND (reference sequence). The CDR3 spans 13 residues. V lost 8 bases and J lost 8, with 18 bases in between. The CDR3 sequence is CASFLSTGRGYTF. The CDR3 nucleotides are TGTGCCAGTTTTCTTTCGACCGGTCGGGGCTACACCTTC.

CDR3 loop: CATRSRADYGYTF. The CDR3, as DNA: TGTGCCACGAGGAGCCGGGCGGACTATGGCTACACCTTC. The V call is TRBV10-3, the J call TRBJ1-2; D is undetermined. CDR3 length: 13 amino acids. The germline V gene has CDR1 ENHRY and CDR2 SYGVKD. Between the trimmed V and J ends, which lost 10 bases and 3 bases, there was a span of 15 bases.

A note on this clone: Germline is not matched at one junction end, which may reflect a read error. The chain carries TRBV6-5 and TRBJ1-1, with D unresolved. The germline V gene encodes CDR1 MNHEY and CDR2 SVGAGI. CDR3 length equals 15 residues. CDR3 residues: CASNYSGNSNTEAFF. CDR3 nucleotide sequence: TGTGCCAGCAATTACTCGGGGAACTCGAACACTGAAGCTTTCTTT.

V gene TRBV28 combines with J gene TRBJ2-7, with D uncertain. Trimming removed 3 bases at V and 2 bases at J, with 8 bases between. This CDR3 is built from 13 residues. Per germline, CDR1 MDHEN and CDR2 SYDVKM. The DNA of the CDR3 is TGTGCCAGCAGTTTGGGTTTCACCTACGAGCAGTACTTC. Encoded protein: CASSLGFTYEQYF.